The sequence of this T cell receptor (beta chain) was determined in a study of CD8 T cells in Susac syndrome. A single count supports this clonotype. The CDR3 contains 16 residues. In germline, CDR1 is MNHEY, CDR2 SMNVEV (reference sequence). V shed 2 bases, J shed 3 bases, and the junction held 9 bases outside the gene matches. The sequenced target, TCR beta, came from blood CD8+ and CD4+ T cells. Definite or probable Susac syndrome was diagnosed using recently defined diagnostic criteria. Random hexamers were used to reverse transcribe an amount of roughly 0.45 to 1 ug RNA. Amplification of TCR beta CDR3 used immunoSEQ multiplex PCR across 54 Vbeta and 13 Jbeta. TCRdb reprocessed the immunoSEQ multiplex PCR reads via MiXCR and lists one record per CDR3 protein. The sample carries 150,000 to 200,000 distinct CDR3 sequences, 75% to 95% recorded once.

The receptor comes from a human donor with Susac syndrome. Sequencing used CD4+ T cells from PBMCs. The rearrangement links TRBV27 to TRBJ1-2, with 7 bases identical to TRBD1. CDR3 nucleotides: TGTGCCAGCAGTTTAAGTGGACAGGACATTTACTATGGCTACACCTTC. Translating it yields CASSLSGQDIYYGYTF.